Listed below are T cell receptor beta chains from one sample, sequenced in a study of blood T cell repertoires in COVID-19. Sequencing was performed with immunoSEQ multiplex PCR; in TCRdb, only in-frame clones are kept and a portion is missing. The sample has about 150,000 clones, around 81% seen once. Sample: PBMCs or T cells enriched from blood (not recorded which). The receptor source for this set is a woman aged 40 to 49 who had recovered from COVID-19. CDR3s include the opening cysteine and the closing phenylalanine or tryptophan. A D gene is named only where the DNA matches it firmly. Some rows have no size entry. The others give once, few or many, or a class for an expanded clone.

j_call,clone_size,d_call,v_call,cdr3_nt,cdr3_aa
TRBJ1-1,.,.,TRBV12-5,TGTGCTAGTGGTGATCGGGCGGGGGCGACGACTGAAGCTTTCTTT,CASGDRAGATTEAFF
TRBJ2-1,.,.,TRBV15,TGTGCCACCAGCAGAGATGGGACTTTTGAGCAGTTCTTC,CATSRDGTFEQFF
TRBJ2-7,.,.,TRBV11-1,TGTGCCAGCAGCTCATCTAGACAGCCCTACGAGCAGTACTTC,CASSSSRQPYEQYF
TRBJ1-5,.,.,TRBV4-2,TGTGCCAGCAGCCAAGTGACACGGCTAAATCAGCCCCAGCATTTT,CASSQVTRLNQPQHF
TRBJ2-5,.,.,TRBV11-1,TGTGCCAGCAGCTTATCAGGGGTGCAAGAGACCCAGTACTTC,CASSLSGVQETQYF
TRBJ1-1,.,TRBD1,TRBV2,TGTGCCAGCAGTGAAAGGACAGGCGATGAAGCTTTCTTT,CASSERTGDEAFF
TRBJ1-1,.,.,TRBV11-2,TGTGCCAGCAGCTCCGGGGATGGCACTGAAGCTTTCTTT,CASSSGDGTEAFF
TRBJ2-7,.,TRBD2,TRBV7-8,TGTGCCAGCAGCCCTCGGGGGGGGCACGAGCAGTACTTC,CASSPRGGHEQYF
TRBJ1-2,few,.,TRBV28,TGTGCCAGCAGTGCCGGACGGCAGGGTCTGGGCTACACCTTC,CASSAGRQGLGYTF
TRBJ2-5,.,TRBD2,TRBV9,TGTGCCAGCAGCCCCGAGGGACTAGCGGGAGGTCCAGAGACCCAGTACTTC,CASSPEGLAGGPETQYF
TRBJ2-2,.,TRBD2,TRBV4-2,TGTGCCAGCAGCCCGATGGCTAGCGGGAGTACCGGGGAGCTGTTTTTT,CASSPMASGSTGELFF
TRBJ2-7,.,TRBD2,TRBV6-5,TGTGCCAGCAGTTACTCAGGGGAGGGGAACGAGCAGTACTTC,CASSYSGEGNEQYF
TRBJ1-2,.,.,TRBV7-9,TGTGCCAGCAGCCCGCAGGGAAATGGCTACACCTTC,CASSPQGNGYTF
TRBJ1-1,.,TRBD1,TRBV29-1,TGCACCACCCGCGAGGGGGCTGGGAGCACTGAAGCTTTCTTT,CTTREGAGSTEAFF
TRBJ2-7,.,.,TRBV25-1,TGTGCCAGCAGTGAATTCCACTACGAGCAGTACTTC,CASSEFHYEQYF
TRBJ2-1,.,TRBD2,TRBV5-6,TGTGCCAGCAGCTTGGCCGGGCTAGCGGGGGAGCAGTTCTTC,CASSLAGLAGEQFF
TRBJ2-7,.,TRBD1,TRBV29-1,TGCAGCGCCCGGGACAGGGAAGCCTACGAGCAGTACTTC,CSARDREAYEQYF
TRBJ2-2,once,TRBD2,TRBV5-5,TGTGCCAGCAGCTTATCCGGGACTAGCGACACCGGGGAGCTGTTTTTT,CASSLSGTSDTGELFF
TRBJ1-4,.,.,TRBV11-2,TGTGCCAGCAGCCGGGAAAATGAAAAACTGTTTTTT,CASSRENEKLFF
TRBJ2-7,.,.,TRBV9,TGTGCCAGCAGCGCGAGGGTGGGTCAGAGCTCCTACGAGCAGTACTTC,CASSARVGQSSYEQYF
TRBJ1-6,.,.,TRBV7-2,TGTGCCAGCAGCTTAGTTGGCATTAATTCACCCCTCCACTTT,CASSLVGINSPLHF
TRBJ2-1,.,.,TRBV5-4,TGTGCCAGCAGCTCCCCCGTCAATGAGCAGTTCTTC,CASSSPVNEQFF
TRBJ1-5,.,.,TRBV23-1,TGCGCCAGCAGTCAATCGTTTCAGGGAACTGAAAATCAGCCCCAGCATTTT,CASSQSFQGTENQPQHF
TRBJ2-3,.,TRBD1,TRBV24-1,TGTGCCACCAGTGAGTCCGGGACAGGGGGCCCAGATACGCAGTATTTT,CATSESGTGGPDTQYF
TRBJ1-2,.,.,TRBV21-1,TGTGCCAGCAGCAAAGGGTTTACAGCTAACTATGGCTACACCTTC,CASSKGFTANYGYTF
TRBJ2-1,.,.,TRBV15,TGTGCCACCAGCATCAGACTAGGCACATACAATGAGCAGTTCTTC,CATSIRLGTYNEQFF
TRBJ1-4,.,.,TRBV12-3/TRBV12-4,TGTGCCAGCAGTTTACAGGGTGGGGAAAAACTGTTTTTT,CASSLQGGEKLFF
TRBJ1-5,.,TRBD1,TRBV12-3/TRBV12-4,TGTGCCAGCTCCCCAGGGGGCGTGGAGCCCCAGCATTTT,CASSPGGVEPQHF
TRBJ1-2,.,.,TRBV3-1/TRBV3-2,TGTGCCAGCAGCCAGGCCCAACAGGGCGGAGACTATGGCTACACCTTC,CASSQAQQGGDYGYTF
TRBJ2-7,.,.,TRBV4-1,TGCGCCAGCAGCCAAGAACCGACGACAACCTACGAGCAGTACTTC,CASSQEPTTTYEQYF
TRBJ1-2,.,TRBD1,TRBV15,TGTGCCACCAGCAGAGGGGACAGTTATGGCTACACCTTC,CATSRGDSYGYTF
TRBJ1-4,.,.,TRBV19,TGTGCCAGTATTAACAGGGCGGGGGATGAAAAACTGTTTTTT,CASINRAGDEKLFF
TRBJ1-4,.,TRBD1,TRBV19,TGTGCCAGTAGGGGGCAGGGGGCCGCTAATGAAAAACTGTTTTTT,CASRGQGAANEKLFF
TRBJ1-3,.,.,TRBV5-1,TGCGCCAGCAGCTTGGGCAGAGGCGGACTCTCTGGAAACACCATATATTTT,CASSLGRGGLSGNTIYF
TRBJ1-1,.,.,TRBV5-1,TGCGCCAGCAGCTTGGAAGCTCCGCGCACTGAAGCTTTCTTT,CASSLEAPRTEAFF
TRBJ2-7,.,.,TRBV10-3,TGTGCCATCAGTGAGCTAGGAGACAGCTCCTACGAGCAGTACTTC,CAISELGDSSYEQYF
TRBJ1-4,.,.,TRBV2,TGTGCCAGCAGTAGGGACCAGGGGTATGGAAAACTGTTTTTT,CASSRDQGYGKLFF
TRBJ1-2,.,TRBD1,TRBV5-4,TGTGCCAGCAGCTTGGTACAGGGGAATCTCTATGGCTACACCTTC,CASSLVQGNLYGYTF
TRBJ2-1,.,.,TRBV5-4,TGTGCCAGCAGCTTGAGGTGGAGCCCCTACAATGAGCAGTTCTTC,CASSLRWSPYNEQFF
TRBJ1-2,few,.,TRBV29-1,TGCAGCGTTTTATCCTATGGCTACACCTTC,CSVLSYGYTF
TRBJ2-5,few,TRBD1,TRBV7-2,TGTGCCAGCAGCAGAACAGGGGGCGCGGGTCAAGAGACCCAGTACTTC,CASSRTGGAGQETQYF